Here is one T cell receptor beta chain with its context. This clonotype was recorded many times. The target of this receptor is not known. Within one base of it there is no much larger clone, and no base qualities were kept. This sample stems from a study of CD8 T cells in ankylosing spondylitis (dated by TCRdb to the late 2010s). Regarding the complete study: T cell receptor beta repertoires were profiled in healthy donors and ankylosing spondylitis patients so that disease-linked TCR variants could be found. Peripheral blood samples were taken, and synovial fluid was additionally collected from ankylosing spondylitis patients. The full study cohort was made up of 25 to 30 ankylosing spondylitis patients and approximately 100 healthy donors.

The cysteine opens and the phenylalanine closes a CDR3 of 13 amino acids. Just the 39-base CDR3 DNA is kept, in frame starting at base 1. V gives up 6 bases and J gives up 0 bases, and the segment between their germline ends measures 9 bases. Overall results and qualifications from the work: Blood from ankylosing spondylitis patients appeared to be characterized by a TCR beta motif made up of under ten highly homologous amino acid variants. Some of the motif variants had been reported before in the synovial fluid and blood of reactive arthritis patients, a finding that suggests common disease-initiation mechanisms. The disease-linked clones showed a CD8+ phenotype and occurred at relatively low frequencies in peripheral blood. According to the report, matched synovial fluid samples from ankylosing spondylitis patients were significantly enriched for the disease-linked clones.

Sequencing relied on an Illumina HiSeq 2500. Quantitative 5'-RACE with molecular barcodes was the method used to prepare the TCR beta libraries. The authors processed their data as follows. Disease-linked TCR variants were identified with a new computational method built on a probabilistic model of VDJ rearrangement. In-frame beta chains were kept once TCRdb had trimmed the public reads at Q25 with fastp and called clones with MiXCR. CDR3 protein sequences are deduplicated, and each keeps its most common genes and DNA. The V and J calls and clone size come from TCRdb's table, not from the authors' own analysis. This sample lists more than 300,000 distinct CDR3 sequences; around 10% were detected once. The ten biggest clones cover roughly 9% of the sample.

Sequencing was performed on blood, either unsorted or a sorted T cell fraction (not recorded which). The receptor was isolated from a female donor with ankylosing spondylitis or in good health (not recorded which). This chain joins TRBV12-3 or TRBV12-4 to TRBJ2-7, with TRBD2 perhaps the D gene, on 6 matching bases. DNA sequence: TGTGCCAGCAGACTTAGCGGCTCCTACGAGCAGTACTTC. The translation is CASRLSGSYEQYF.